These 7 T cell receptor beta chains were all obtained from the same sample, sequenced in a study of T cells in Graves' hyperthyroidism and ophthalmopathy. From RNA transcripts, TCR beta CDR3 regions were amplified. The study used the HTBI primer set for a first-round RT-PCR of the TCR CDR3. Via MiXCR, TCRdb re-called the multiplex PCR reads, giving one row per CDR3 protein. This sample carries 500,000 to 650,000 distinct CDR3 sequences, approximately 49% of them seen once, and the ten largest clones take about 45%. Sequencing was done on a sample of peripheral blood or thyroid tissue (not recorded which). These receptors were obtained from an adult woman with Graves' disease, either hyperthyroidism or ophthalmopathy (not recorded which).

This clonotype was seen only a few times. The rearrangement joins TRBV10-3 to TRBJ2-7; D is uncertain. Germline CDR1 ENHRY, CDR2 SYGVKD. The ends were cut back, 10 bases at V and 3 bases at J, with 16 bases in the middle. The length of the CDR3 is 13 residues. The CDR3 bases are TGTGCCACCCAAGCAGGACCCATCTACGAGCAGTACTTC. It encodes CATQAGPIYEQYF.

A remark on this clonotype: A read error is likely, as this CDR3 ends without the conserved phenylalanine or tryptophan. The DNA is left out, because the CDR3 cannot be placed on it with certainty; the CDR3 is given as TCRdb lists it. V is TRBV20-1 and J is TRBJ1-6; the D call in the table, TRBD1, was not verified against the DNA. The CDR3 is 10 amino acids in total, end residues counted. Germline CDR1 DFQATT, CDR2 SNEGSKA (reference sequence). The CDR3 region is CSARDLGGSS.

Of note for this clonotype: Without the conserved terminal phenylalanine or tryptophan, this CDR3 likely stems from a read error. The chain is built from TRBV29-1 and TRBJ1-1; no reliable D call. The germline V and J ends were trimmed by 7 bases and 0 bases, with 6 bases remaining between them. CDR1 and CDR2 (germline): SQVTM, ANQGSEA. This CDR3 spans 11 amino acids. The CDR3 protein is CSASVNTEAFL. The CDR3 DNA follows: TGCAGCGCTTCAGTGAACACTGAAGCTTTCCTT.

This clonotype showed up many times. CDR3: CASSLSGRVEQYF. The CDR3 nucleotides are TGTGCCAGCAGTCTCAGCGGGAGGGTCGAGCAGTACTTC. The rearrangement uses TRBV12-3 or TRBV12-4 and TRBJ2-7, with 10 nucleotides matching TRBD2. CDR3 length: 13 amino acids. J gave up 6 bases and V 5 bases, and 4 bases lay outside the gene matches.

The rearrangement uses TRBV29-1 and TRBJ2-2; 9 nucleotides match TRBD1. Germline trimming cut 4 bases from V and 5 bases from J; bases unmatched to any gene: 8. This CDR3 is 15 amino acids long. CDR1 is SQVTM, CDR2 ANQGSEA, per germline. The CDR3 here is CSVANRDRVTGELFF. The CDR3, as DNA: TGCAGCGTTGCGAACCGGGACAGGGTAACCGGGGAGCTGTTTTTT.

CDR3 region: CAISEGGTHNQPQHF. CDR3 coding DNA: TGTGCCATCAGTGAAGGCGGGACACACAATCAGCCCCAGCATTTT. The rearrangement links TRBV10-3 to TRBJ1-5; the D gene is possibly TRBD1 (6 bases). V lost 3 bases, J lost 3 bases, and 12 bases lay in between. Germline CDR1 ENHRY, CDR2 SYGVKD. The CDR3 is 15 residues long.

This clonotype appeared many times. V gene TRBV24-1 combines with J gene TRBJ1-1; D is undetermined. There are 14 residues in the CDR3. Trimming pared 5 bases from V and 3 bases from J, leaving 12 bases between. Per the germline V gene, CDR1 is KGHDR and CDR2 is SFDVKD. The CDR3 loop reads CATSAGRYDTEAFF. The CDR3 nucleotides are TGTGCCACCAGTGCTGGCAGATATGACACTGAAGCTTTCTTT.